The 23 T cell receptor beta chains given below trace back to one sample, sequenced in a study of blood T cell repertoires in COVID-19. The table came from immunoSEQ multiplex PCR; TCRdb's copy has only in-frame clones and leaves some out. The sample includes some 250,000 clones, approximately 85% of them seen just once. The material sequenced was peripheral blood. The receptors here all came from a woman under 40 with acute or convalescent COVID-19.

V gene TRBV10-3 combines with J gene TRBJ1-2; the D gene is possibly TRBD1 (5 bases). The V gene lost 8 bases and the J gene lost 8 bases, with 15 bases spanning the gap. This CDR3 is built from 12 residues. The germline V gene encodes CDR1 ENHRY and CDR2 SYGVKD. CDR3 in DNA: TGTGCCATCGGGCAGGGAACGTTCGGCTACACCTTC. Translating it yields CAIGQGTFGYTF.

This chain connects TRBV27 to TRBJ1-2, with 8 positions matching TRBD1. The CDR3 extends over 14 amino acids. The trim removed 3 bases at V and 5 bases at J, leaving 5 bases unmatched. Looked up from germline, CDR1 is MNHEY and CDR2 is SMNVEV (reference sequence). The CDR3 here is CASSLARGQYGYTF. The CDR3 DNA reads as TGTGCCAGCAGTTTGGCCAGGGGGCAATATGGCTACACCTTC.

V and J are TRBV7-8 and TRBJ1-6; 9 positions match TRBD1. The CDR3 is 18 residues long. Germline CDR1 is SGHVS and CDR2 is FQNEAQ. J gave up 6 bases and V 1 base, and 10 bases lay outside the gene matches. For the CDR3, the DNA is TGTGCCAGCAGCTTAGTTCCCCTCGCGGGACAGGGTAATTCACCCCTCCACTTT. Translation gives CASSLVPLAGQGNSPLHF. Filled out from reference TRBV7-8 and TRBJ1-6, the complete variable domain reads GAGVSQSPRYKVAKRGQDVALRCDPISGHVSLFWYQQALGQGPEFLTYFQNEAQLDKSGLPSDRFFAERPEGSVSTLKIQRTQQEDSAVYLCASSLVPLAGQGNSPLHFGNGTRLTVT.

This rearrangement joins TRBV13 to TRBJ1-3; 8 nucleotides agree with TRBD1. The CDR3 has 15 amino acids. J lost 6 bases, V lost 0 bases, and 4 bases had no gene match. Per germline, CDR1 PRHDT and CDR2 FYEKMQ (reference sequence). DNA of the CDR3: TGTGCCAGCAGCTTAGGGGACAGGGTTTTAAACACCATATATTTT. Its translation is CASSLGDRVLNTIYF.

The gene calls are TRBV19 and TRBJ1-6; TRBD1 is a possible D gene (5 bases). CDR3 length: 15 amino acids. CDR1 and CDR2 (germline): LNHDA, SQIVND (reference sequence). The V gene lost 3 bases and the J gene lost 10 bases, with 16 bases spanning the gap. The CDR3 here is CASSIEPGRSSPLHF. Written as DNA, the CDR3 is TGTGCCAGTAGTATTGAGCCAGGGCGAAGCTCACCCCTCCACTTT.

The chain employs TRBV4-3 and TRBJ2-7, with TRBD2 matching over 8 bases. This CDR3 contains 15 residues. In germline, CDR1 is LGHNA, CDR2 YSLEER. J lost 6 bases, V lost 0 bases, and 7 bases had no gene match. The chain's CDR3 is CASSQEAGAGFEQYF. The CDR3 DNA follows: TGCGCCAGCAGCCAAGAAGCGGGAGCGGGCTTCGAGCAGTACTTC.

V usage is TRBV5-1 and J usage is TRBJ2-5; possibly TRBD2 for D (6 bases). The CDR3 loop spans 15 amino acids. Germline CDR1 and CDR2: SGHRS and YFSETQ. Between the trimmed V and J ends, which lost 4 bases and 2 bases, there was a span of 15 bases. As DNA, the CDR3 is TGCGCCAGCAGCCTAAGCGGGTCCAATCAAGAGACCCAGTACTTC. Encoded protein: CASSLSGSNQETQYF.

This chain connects TRBV6-5 to TRBJ1-4; D perhaps matches TRBD1 (6 bases). The CDR3 consists of 15 residues. V shed 0 bases and J shed 8 bases, with 13 bases lying between them. Germline values: CDR1 MNHEY, CDR2 SVGAGI. The CDR3 spells CASSYSAGVGEKLFF. The CDR3 DNA sequence: TGTGCCAGCAGTTACTCAGCAGGGGTTGGGGAAAAACTGTTTTTT.

The chain combines TRBV19 with TRBJ2-4; tentatively, D is TRBD1 (5 bases). Germline CDR1 is LNHDA and CDR2 is SQIVND (reference sequence). This CDR3 is 15 amino acids long. The V and J ends lost 5 bases and 0 bases respectively, with 11 bases between them. The CDR3 is CASSPQVLAKNIQYF. The CDR3 bases are TGTGCCAGTAGTCCACAGGTCCTAGCCAAAAACATTCAGTACTTC.

The rearrangement links TRBV29-1 to TRBJ2-1; D is uncertain. Trimming took 5 bases from V and 0 from J, leaving 8 bases between them. The CDR3 sequence is 13 residues long. Germline V gene data show CDR1 as SQVTM and CDR2 as ANQGSEA. CDR3 in DNA: TGCAGCGTTTTACACAGCTCCTACAATGAGCAGTTCTTC. Residues: CSVLHSSYNEQFF.

The chain carries TRBV6-6 and TRBJ2-7; 8 positions match TRBD1. The CDR3 runs 14 residues. Germline V gene sequence: CDR1 MNHNY, CDR2 SVGAGI (reference sequence). V shed 7 bases and J 5 bases; nucleotides not matched to a gene: 10. In DNA, the CDR3 is TGTGCCAGCAATAAACCGGGACAGGTGAACGAGCAGTACTTC. It translates to CASNKPGQVNEQYF.

This rearrangement joins TRBV27 to TRBJ2-3; D possibly corresponds to TRBD2 (7 bases). V lost 1 base, J lost 6 bases, and 23 bases lay in between. Per germline, CDR1 MNHEY and CDR2 SMNVEV (reference sequence). The CDR3 has 18 residues. For the CDR3, the DNA is TGTGCCAGCAGTTTATTTGGGTCTGGGCCCGGGGGGCGGGATACGCAGTATTTT. It yields the protein CASSLFGSGPGGRDTQYF.

J is TRBJ1-5 and V is TRBV6-6; the D gene is possibly TRBD1 (6 bases). This CDR3 spans 16 amino acids. CDR1 and CDR2 from the germline V gene are MNHNY and SVGAGI (reference sequence). Trimming took 1 base from V and 3 from J, leaving 13 bases between them. The chain's CDR3 is CASSYWGGQNNQPQHF. The DNA of the CDR3 is TGTGCCAGCAGTTACTGGGGGGGGCAGAACAATCAGCCCCAGCATTTT.

On this clone itself: The sample holds other DNA sequences that translate to the same CDR3. The rearrangement joins TRBV12-3 or TRBV12-4 to TRBJ2-7; D is unclear. The CDR3 loop spans 12 amino acids. V lost 3 bases, J lost 3 bases, and 6 bases lay in between. CDR3 protein: CASSFSGYEQYF. The CDR3 DNA is TGTGCCAGCAGTTTTTCAGGCTACGAGCAGTACTTC.

V usage is TRBV27 and J usage is TRBJ1-1; D gene ambiguous. The ends were cut back, 2 bases at V and 3 bases at J, with 7 bases in the middle. The CDR3 contains 13 residues. Germline V gives CDR1 MNHEY, CDR2 SMNVEV (reference sequence). This chain's CDR3 is CASSLGPDTEAFF. The CDR3 bases are TGTGCCAGCAGTTTAGGGCCAGACACTGAAGCTTTCTTT.

V gene TRBV5-1 combines with J gene TRBJ2-7; D might be TRBD2 (5 bases). CDR1 and CDR2 (germline): SGHRS, YFSETQ. The CDR3 consists of 15 residues. Trimming shortened V by 4 bases and J by 5 bases, and 19 bases separated the two germline ends. The CDR3 is CASSPTPLEVHEQYF. Written as DNA, the CDR3 is TGCGCCAGCAGCCCAACACCGTTGGAGGTCCACGAGCAGTACTTC.

V is TRBV18 and J is TRBJ1-2, with unresolved D. The CDR3 has 15 residues. V was shortened by 2 bases and J by 7 bases, with 17 bases between the two germline ends. Germline assignment: CDR1 KGHSH and CDR2 LQKENI. CDR3 protein: CASSPIQGGSGGYTF. In DNA, the CDR3 is TGTGCCAGCTCACCAATTCAAGGCGGGTCTGGTGGCTACACCTTC.

The gene calls are TRBV4-1 and TRBJ2-5, with 10 positions matching TRBD2. The length of the CDR3 is 16 residues. After removal of 4 bases from V and 5 bases from J, the junction contained 10 bases not matched to a gene. From germline, CDR1 is MGHRA and CDR2 YSYEKL. CDR3 amino acids: CASSRLAGVMLETQYF. The CDR3 DNA reads as TGCGCCAGCAGCCGTCTAGCGGGAGTGATGTTGGAGACCCAGTACTTC.

In nucleotides, the CDR3 is TGTGCCAGCAGCTTTAATCTAGTAGCAACAGATACGCAGTATTTT. Translated, it gives CASSFNLVATDTQYF. The chain links TRBV5-6 to TRBJ2-3, with D unclear. Germline-derived CDR1 and CDR2 are SGHDT and YYEEEE. V was trimmed by 2 bases and J by 3 bases, leaving 13 bases between them. The CDR3 covers 15 residues.

The chain carries TRBV7-9 and TRBJ2-1; TRBD2 matches 8 bases. The V gene end was trimmed by 5 bases and the J gene end by 0 bases; junction bases not matched to a gene: 6. The CDR3 contains 16 residues. Germline CDR1 is SEHNR and CDR2 is FQNEAQ (reference sequence). CDR3 bases: TGTGCCAGCAGCCCCAGCGGGGGCCACTCCTACAATGAGCAGTTCTTC. Its protein is CASSPSGGHSYNEQFF.

The rearrangement links TRBV5-6 to TRBJ2-7; no definite D call. This CDR3 is 15 amino acids long. The V end was cut by 0 bases, the J end by 2 bases, with 12 bases between. Looked up from germline, CDR1 is SGHDT and CDR2 is YYEEEE. The CDR3 bases are TGTGCCAGCAGCTTGGTTGTGACTCCCGCCTACGAGCAGTACTTC. Amino acids: CASSLVVTPAYEQYF. Based on the CDR3 plus reference TRBV5-6 and TRBJ2-7, the full variable domain is DAGVTQSPTHLIKTRGQQVTLRCSPKSGHDTVSWYQQALGQGPQFIFQYYEEEERQRGNFPDRFSGHQFPNYSSELNVNALLLGDSALYLCASSLVVTPAYEQYFGPGTRLTVT.

This clone has only one observation. V and J are TRBV9 and TRBJ2-1; 9 bases are shared with TRBD2. From germline, CDR1 is SGDLS and CDR2 YYNGEE. This CDR3 is built from 16 residues. J lost 9 bases, V lost 1 base, and 11 bases had no gene match. This CDR3 is CASSVWSAGGAGEQFF. CDR3 DNA sequence: TGTGCCAGCAGCGTATGGTCGGCGGGAGGGGCGGGTGAGCAGTTCTTC.

The rearrangement links TRBV19 to TRBJ1-6, with 7 nucleotides matching TRBD1. The CDR3 extends over 16 amino acids. The germline CDR1 and CDR2 sequences are LNHDA and SQIVND (reference sequence). V trimming: 7 bases; J trimming: 4 bases; junction bases outside the gene matches: 10. CDR3 loop: CASMEYRGIYNSPLHF. In DNA, the CDR3 is TGTGCCAGTATGGAATACAGGGGCATTTATAATTCACCCCTCCACTTT.